Below are 9 T cell receptor beta chains sequenced from a single sample in a study of T-cell memory formation after mild COVID-19. TCRdb used MiXCR to reprocess the 5' RACE reads, holding one entry per CDR3 protein. The sample lists approximately 250,000 distinct CDR3 sequences; 15% were seen once. The sample was PBMCs or a T cell subset sorted from them (not recorded which). These receptors were taken from an adult woman who had mild COVID-19 (a few samples of this study predate the infection). Cell type and time point are not known.

This clonotype was picked up many times. The chain combines TRBV7-8 with TRBJ1-5; TRBD1 is a possible D gene (5 bases). Trimming removed 6 bases from V and 1 base from J, with 10 bases in between. This CDR3 is 14 amino acids long. Germline V lookup: CDR1 SGHVS, CDR2 FQNEAQ. As DNA, the CDR3 is TGTGCCAGCAGACAAGGGGCGAGCAATCAGCCCCAGCATTTT. It codes for CASRQGASNQPQHF.

The chain couples TRBV7-8 to TRBJ2-1; D may be TRBD2 (5 bases). Trimming took 3 bases from V and 6 from J, leaving 9 bases between them. CDR3 length: 13 amino acids. Germline V gives CDR1 SGHVS, CDR2 FQNEAQ. CDR3 nucleotides: TGTGCCAGCAGCTTCGGAGGACTCAATGAGCAGTTCTTC. This gives the protein CASSFGGLNEQFF.

In this sample, this clonotype turned up many times. This chain uses TRBV4-2 with TRBJ2-3; tentatively, D is TRBD1 (5 bases). Trimming took 2 bases from V and 3 from J, leaving 15 bases between them. Germline lookup yields CDR1 LGHNA and CDR2 YNFKEQ. This CDR3 is 16 amino acids long. CDR3 protein: CASSQRIRTRTDTQYF. The CDR3 coding sequence is TGTGCCAGCAGCCAACGGATTAGGACACGGACAGATACGCAGTATTTT.

The chain recombines TRBV6-5 with TRBJ2-5; D is ambiguous. V lost 2 bases and J lost 2, with 15 bases in between. This CDR3 is built from 16 residues. Germline assignment: CDR1 MNHEY and CDR2 SVGAGI. The CDR3 DNA reads as TGTGCCAGCAGTTACACCCGCGGAGCCACTCAAGAGACCCAGTACTTC. This codes for CASSYTRGATQETQYF.

There are a few counts of this clonotype. This rearrangement joins TRBV10-3 to TRBJ2-1, with no clear D. Germline assignment: CDR1 ENHRY and CDR2 SYGVKD. Trimming shortened V by 10 bases and J by 6 bases, and 16 bases separated the two germline ends. CDR3 length equals 13 residues. CDR3 in amino acids: CATGKAPTNEQFF. CDR3 in DNA: TGTGCCACCGGAAAGGCCCCCACCAATGAGCAGTTCTTC.

V and J are TRBV4-3 and TRBJ2-1; no reliable D call. Germline loops: CDR1 LGHNA, CDR2 YSLEER. The CDR3 totals 13 residues. The germline V and J ends were trimmed by 4 bases and 7 bases, with 11 bases remaining between them. The CDR3 sequence: CASSPRNTNEQFF. In nucleotides, the CDR3 is TGCGCCAGCAGCCCCCGAAATACTAATGAGCAGTTCTTC.

This sequence joins TRBV29-1 and TRBJ1-2; no reliable D call. The V end was cut by 3 bases, the J end by 1 base, with 9 bases between. Germline-derived CDR1 and CDR2 are SQVTM and ANQGSEA. The CDR3 spans 13 residues. CDR3 sequence (DNA): TGCAGCGTTGACGTAACTCGTAACTATGGCTACACCTTC. Translation: CSVDVTRNYGYTF.

The rearrangement uses TRBV5-1 and TRBJ1-5; no definite D call. V was clipped by 1 base and J by 9 bases, with 14 bases between them. Germline-derived CDR1 and CDR2 are SGHRS and YFSETQ. The CDR3 has 14 amino acids. This CDR3 reads CASSLSSDLGPQHF. CDR3 nucleotide sequence: TGCGCCAGCAGCTTGTCTTCCGACCTTGGGCCCCAGCATTTT.

Only a few counts were recorded for this clonotype. The chain is built from TRBV19 and TRBJ1-1; TRBD1 agrees at 7 bases. Germline values: CDR1 LNHDA, CDR2 SQIVND (reference sequence). V gave up 5 bases and J gave up 5 bases; unmatched junction bases: 5. The CDR3 spans 13 residues. The CDR3 sequence: CASSQAGGTEAFF. Written as DNA, the CDR3 is TGTGCCAGTAGTCAGGCAGGGGGAACTGAAGCTTTCTTT.